This T cell receptor beta chain was identified in a study of patients and donors after allogeneic stem cell transplantation. In TCRdb, the RT-PCR reads were re-called with MiXCR into one record per CDR3 protein. Among about 110,000 distinct CDR3 sequences listed, around 36% were seen once. The CDR3 runs 15 residues. Sequences were obtained from blood, either unsorted or a sorted T cell fraction (not recorded which). V gene TRBV21-1 combines with J gene TRBJ2-3; TRBD2 is the table's D call and was not checked against the DNA. TRBV21-1 represents a pseudogene. This TCR was recovered from a human donor who was either an allogeneic HSCT recipient or a stem cell or donor lymphocyte infusion donor (not recorded which). It is not recorded whose cells these are; they may come from a transplant donor. CDR3 protein: CASSGWDCSTDTQYF. The CDR3 DNA sequence: TGTGCCAGCAGCGGCTGGGACTGTAGCACAGATACGCAGTATTTT.